These 19 T cell receptor beta chains were sequenced from one sample in a study of shared clonotypes between healthy human individuals. Assay used: immunoSEQ multiplex PCR; TCRdb lists only in-frame clones, some missing. Of about 800,000 clones in the sample, 90% to 98% were seen once. CD8 cells classed as naive were CD45RO-negative and positively selected for CCR7, excluding terminally differentiated effector memory CD45RA+ cells. The source material was naive CD8+ T cells sorted from blood. These receptors came from a man aged 25 to 40 in good health.

This clone was observed once. V and J are TRBV27 and TRBJ2-7, with TRBD2 as a possible D gene (5 bases). This CDR3 contains 16 residues. The V end lost 5 bases, the J end lost 0 bases, and 17 bases lay between the germline ends. Looked up from germline, CDR1 is MNHEY and CDR2 is SMNVEV (reference sequence). The CDR3 region has the DNA TGTGCCAGCAGTCCTCCGCCTAGCATAACCTCCTACGAGCAGTACTTC. This encodes CASSPPPSITSYEQYF.

This clone was found once. The gene calls are TRBV2 and TRBJ2-5; D call uncertain. TRBJ2-7 matches the DNA end more closely, so the J call is doubtful. This CDR3 has 14 amino acids. In germline, CDR1 is SNHLY, CDR2 FYNNEI. CDR3 nucleotides: TGTGCCAGCAGTTTCGAATACGGCGCCTACGAGCAGTACTTC. It yields the protein CASSFEYGAYEQYF.

This clone occurred once. V and J are TRBV6-5 and TRBJ1-2, with D possibly being TRBD1 (5 bases). CDR1 is MNHEY and CDR2 is SVGAGI in the germline V gene. The CDR3 totals 15 residues. Trimming stripped 7 bases from V and 2 bases from J, with 17 bases between. The CDR3 is CASISPGGGNYGYTF. The CDR3 bases are TGTGCCAGCATCTCACCGGGGGGAGGAAACTATGGCTACACCTTC.

This chain joins TRBV29-1 and TRBJ2-3, with no clear D. The length of the CDR3 is 13 residues. Germline V gives CDR1 SQVTM, CDR2 ANQGSEA. CDR3 region: CSAVAPLTDTQYF. DNA of the CDR3: TGCAGTGCTGTAGCCCCACTGACAGATACGCAGTATTTT.

The V call is TRBV19, the J call TRBJ2-5, with TRBD2 matching over 11 bases. Germline CDR1 reads LNHDA; CDR2 reads SQIVND (reference sequence). V was pared by 1 base and J by 5 bases, with 21 bases of the junction left unmatched. The CDR3 consists of 21 residues. CDR3 sequence reads: CASSIARRRGFLAGGVETQYF. As DNA, the CDR3 is TGTGCCAGTAGTATAGCTCGAAGACGTGGGTTTCTAGCGGGAGGCGTGGAGACCCAGTACTTC.

The chain couples TRBV5-1 to TRBJ2-1; D not certain. CDR1 is SGHRS and CDR2 is YFSETQ in the germline V gene. CDR3 length: 16 residues. V lost 0 bases and J lost 3, with 13 bases in between. In DNA form, the CDR3 reads TGCGCCAGCAGCTTGGCCACAGTTACCCTCTACAATGAGCAGTTCTTC. Its translation: CASSLATVTLYNEQFF.

The genes are TRBV5-6 and TRBJ2-1; 12 bases are shared with TRBD2. The germline CDR1 and CDR2 sequences are SGHDT and YYEEEE. V trimming: 4 bases; J trimming: 3 bases; junction bases outside the gene matches: 11. The CDR3 sequence is 18 residues long. CDR3 DNA: TGTGCCAGCAGCCAGACTAGCGGGAGCTCCCCCCTCTACAATGAGCAGTTCTTC. Residues: CASSQTSGSSPLYNEQFF.

The genes are TRBV5-5 and TRBJ2-7, with D uncertain. V was trimmed by 0 bases and J by 4 bases, leaving 17 bases between them. Germline CDR1 SGHKS, CDR2 YYEKEE (reference sequence). The CDR3 spans 16 residues. CDR3 sequence: CASSLAAVPNLYEQYF. CDR3 in DNA: TGTGCCAGCAGCTTGGCGGCCGTCCCAAACCTTTACGAGCAGTACTTC.

The chain uses TRBV9 and TRBJ2-2, with 7 bases matching TRBD2. This CDR3 spans 14 amino acids. Germline values: CDR1 SGDLS, CDR2 YYNGEE. Unmatched junction bases numbered 5, after V lost 6 bases and J lost 3 bases. CDR3 protein: CASKAGTHTGELFF. CDR3 DNA: TGTGCCAGCAAAGCGGGGACGCACACCGGGGAGCTGTTTTTT.

This chain connects TRBV28 to TRBJ2-7, with TRBD1 matching 7 bases. Germline CDR1 MDHEN, CDR2 SYDVKM. This CDR3 has 14 amino acids. V shed 6 bases, J shed 4 bases, and the junction held 9 bases outside the gene matches. CDR3 DNA: TGTGCCAGCAGAGAAACCGGGACAGAATACGAGCAGTACTTC. Translation: CASRETGTEYEQYF. The whole variable domain, remainder taken from reference TRBV28 and TRBJ2-7, is DVKVTQSSRYLVKRTGEKVFLECVQDMDHENMFWYRQDPGLGLRLIYFSYDVKMKEKGDIPEGYSVSREKKERFSLILESASTNQTSMYLCASRETGTEYEQYFGPGTRLTVT.

This clone showed up just once. V usage is TRBV13 and J usage is TRBJ2-3; 10 positions agree with TRBD2. V was pared by 5 bases and J by 6 bases, with 8 bases of the junction left unmatched. The CDR3 is 15 amino acids. Germline CDR1 and CDR2: PRHDT and FYEKMQ (reference sequence). CDR3 in DNA: TGTGCCAGCAGCAACCGCACTAGCGGGATTGATACGCAGTATTTT. Protein product: CASSNRTSGIDTQYF.

This rearrangement joins TRBV27 to TRBJ1-2; tentatively, D is TRBD1 (6 bases). The germline V gene has CDR1 MNHEY and CDR2 SMNVEV (reference sequence). Trimming removed 5 bases at V and 2 bases at J, with 9 bases between. CDR3 length: 13 amino acids. In nucleotides, the CDR3 is TGTGCCAGCAGTACCGGACAGAACTATGGCTACACCTTC. Amino acids: CASSTGQNYGYTF.

The chain is built from TRBV10-2 and TRBJ2-2, with 7 bases fitting TRBD2. This CDR3 region has 16 residues. After removal of 7 bases from V and 0 bases from J, the junction contained 8 bases not matched to a gene. Germline loops: CDR1 WSHSY, CDR2 SAAADI. This CDR3 is CASKVEGGPNTGELFF. The CDR3 DNA is TGCGCCAGCAAGGTAGAGGGAGGGCCGAACACCGGGGAGCTGTTTTTT.

In this sample, this clone turned up a few times. The rearrangement links TRBV30 to TRBJ2-7, with 11 bases lining up with TRBD2. Losses at the gene ends were 8 bases for V and 0 bases for J; bases not matched to a gene: 9. The germline V gene has CDR1 GTSNPN and CDR2 SVGIG (reference sequence). This CDR3 spans 15 amino acids. CDR3: CAGRPSGRSSYEQYF. CDR3 bases: TGTGCCGGCAGGCCTAGCGGGAGGAGCTCCTACGAGCAGTACTTC.

The chain recombines TRBV10-3 with TRBJ2-3; D tentatively fits TRBD1 or TRBD2 (6 bases each). This CDR3 region has 16 residues. Germline V gives CDR1 ENHRY, CDR2 SYGVKD. V was clipped by 6 bases and J by 6 bases, with 22 bases between them. CDR3 sequence: CAIRDFKGGFPDTQYF. The CDR3 region has the DNA TGTGCCATCAGAGACTTCAAAGGGGGGTTCCCGGATACGCAGTATTTT.

For this clone: The same CDR3 can be traced to other DNA sequences in this sample. The V call is TRBV7-6, the J call TRBJ2-1, with TRBD2 as a possible D gene (6 bases). CDR3 length: 14 residues. V was cut by 1 base and J by 6 bases, with 10 bases left in between. The V gene's germline CDR1 is SGHVS and CDR2 FNYEAQ. The CDR3 region is CASSLVGSGNEQFF. The DNA of the CDR3 is TGTGCCAGCAGCTTAGTCGGGAGTGGCAATGAGCAGTTCTTC.

The genes are TRBV2 and TRBJ2-7; TRBD2 aligns across 8 bases. This CDR3 contains 12 residues. With V trimmed by 9 bases and J by 3 bases, 4 bases remained unmatched. CDR1 and CDR2 (germline): SNHLY, FYNNEI. The CDR3 loop reads CASQAGVYEQYF. The CDR3, as DNA: TGTGCCAGTCAAGCGGGAGTCTACGAGCAGTACTTC.

About this clone itself: Other DNA sequences in the sample encode the same CDR3. The chain couples TRBV5-4 to TRBJ2-7; D remains unclear. Trimming took off 0 bases at V and 0 bases at J, with 4 bases between the two ends. Germline-derived CDR1 and CDR2 are SGHNT and YYREEE (reference sequence). The CDR3 length is 13 residues. CDR3 in amino acids: CASSLENSYEQYF. The CDR3 coding sequence is TGTGCCAGCAGCTTGGAGAACTCCTACGAGCAGTACTTC.

The CDR3 sequence: CASGTGSLETQYF. CDR3 coding DNA: TGTGCCAGCGGAACAGGGTCGTTGGAGACCCAGTACTTC. V usage is TRBV6-5 and J usage is TRBJ2-5; D may be TRBD1 (6 bases). The CDR3 contains 13 residues. Germline lookup yields CDR1 MNHEY and CDR2 SVGAGI. V was cut by 8 bases and J by 5 bases, with 15 bases left in between.